The next 11 T cell receptor beta chains were all read from a single sample in a study of response to subunit inactivated influenza vaccine. TCRdb redid the calling of the RT-PCR reads with MiXCR, one entry per CDR3 protein. The sample lists roughly 630,000 distinct CDR3 sequences, 12% to 15% occurring once. The sequences come from PBMCs from blood, collected about 14 days before vaccination. Every receptor here comes from a man aged 45 to 65 who received an inactivated influenza vaccine.

This chain links TRBV10-3 with TRBJ2-7; TRBD2 matches 8 bases. With V trimmed by 4 bases and J by 4 bases, 9 bases remained unmatched. CDR3 size: 15 residues. The germline V gene encodes CDR1 ENHRY and CDR2 SYGVKD. The CDR3 DNA reads TGTGCCATCAGTGTGGAGGTAGCGGGGAGGTACGAGCAGTACTTC. Its translation: CAISVEVAGRYEQYF.

V and J are TRBV20-1 and TRBJ1-2; 9 nucleotides match TRBD1. The CDR3 sequence is 15 residues long. The trim removed 6 bases at V and 4 bases at J, leaving 12 bases unmatched. The germline V gene has CDR1 DFQATT and CDR2 SNEGSKA (reference sequence). CDR3 in amino acids: CSATLQGAVVYGYTF. The CDR3 DNA sequence: TGCAGTGCGACTCTACAGGGGGCTGTAGTCTATGGCTACACCTTC.

This clonotype showed up just a few times. The V and J genes are TRBV18 and TRBJ2-7; maybe TRBD2 (5 bases). Trimming cost V 6 bases and J 7 bases, with 31 bases left between them. CDR3 length: 18 residues. CDR1 KGHSH and CDR2 LQKENI come from the germline V gene. The CDR3 here is CASSLQPPPQAAPMEQYF. The CDR3 DNA reads as TGTGCCAGCTCCCTGCAACCCCCTCCCCAAGCGGCTCCTATGGAGCAGTACTTC.

The genes are TRBV5-1 and TRBJ2-2; D gene uncertain. The CDR3 is made up of 15 amino acids. Looked up from germline, CDR1 is SGHRS and CDR2 is YFSETQ. V lost 6 bases and J lost 0, with 12 bases in between. The CDR3 region has the DNA TGCGCCAGCAAATTCGGCCAGACGAACACCGGGGAGCTGTTTTTT. Its protein product is CASKFGQTNTGELFF.

In its sample, this clonotype was seen a few times. V gene TRBV5-1 combines with J gene TRBJ2-1, with TRBD2 identical over 11 bases. The CDR3 has 17 amino acids. Germline V gives CDR1 SGHRS, CDR2 YFSETQ. The J segment lost 0 bases and the V segment lost 8 bases, leaving 10 bases of the junction unmatched. CDR3 in DNA: TGCGCCAGTTCGCCTAGCGGGAGGACAAGCTCCTACAATGAGCAGTTCTTC. Its protein product is CASSPSGRTSSYNEQFF. Variable domain in full (rest from reference TRBV5-1 and TRBJ2-1): KAGVTQTPRYLIKTRGQQVTLSCSPISGHRSVSWYQQTPGQGLQFLFEYFSETQRNKGNFPGRFSGRQFSNSRSEMNVSTLELGDSALYLCASSPSGRTSSYNEQFFGPGTRLTVL.

The table lists this clonotype with a few counts. This chain links TRBV6-2 or TRBV6-3 with TRBJ2-5; D is unclear. The V end lost 1 base, the J end lost 5 bases, and 8 bases lay between the germline ends. The V gene's germline CDR1 is MNHEY and CDR2 SVGEGT. The CDR3 runs 13 residues. CDR3 amino acids: CASSYLKRETQYF. The CDR3 nucleotides read TGTGCCAGCAGTTACTTAAAACGGGAGACCCAGTACTTC.

This clonotype was observed a handful of times. V usage is TRBV20-1 and J usage is TRBJ2-1; 11 bases are shared with TRBD2. Germline lookup yields CDR1 DFQATT and CDR2 SNEGSKA (reference sequence). The CDR3 has 17 amino acids. Trimming cost V 6 bases and J 3 bases; bases outside gene matches: 13. In nucleotides, the CDR3 is TGCAGTGCCCGGACTAGCGGGTCCTCTTTAGGCTACAATGAGCAGTTCTTC. It yields the protein CSARTSGSSLGYNEQFF.

The J gene is TRBJ2-7, the V gene TRBV29-1, with TRBD1 matching 9 bases. The CDR3 totals 13 residues. The germline gives CDR1 SQVTM, CDR2 ANQGSEA. V shed 1 base and J 5 bases; nucleotides not matched to a gene: 3. The CDR3 region has the DNA TGCAGCGTTGAAGGGGGACAGGGCAACGAGCAGTACTTC. Its translation is CSVEGGQGNEQYF.

There are a few counts of this clonotype. The chain carries TRBV20-1 and TRBJ2-7; 9 nucleotides agree with TRBD2. CDR3 length: 14 amino acids. Germline CDR1 and CDR2: DFQATT and SNEGSKA (reference sequence). The V and J ends lost 3 bases and 1 base, in that order; junction bases with no gene match: 4. The CDR3 is CSASVSGGSYEQYF. In DNA, the CDR3 is TGCAGTGCTAGTGTAAGCGGGGGGTCCTACGAGCAGTACTTC.

This clonotype appeared a single time. One end of the junction does not line up with germline, which may come from a read error. The chain couples TRBV6-6 to TRBJ2-7; D remains unclear. The CDR3 length is 12 residues. The germline V gene has CDR1 MNHNY and CDR2 SVGAGI (reference sequence). The CDR3 DNA is TGTGCCAGCGGGTACCCCTCCGACGAGCAGTACTTC. It translates to CASGYPSDEQYF.

The chain's CDR3 is CASSLPLDRANTGELFF. The CDR3 DNA reads TGTGCCAGCAGCTTACCTCTGGACAGGGCCAACACCGGGGAGCTGTTTTTT. The chain is built from TRBV7-8 and TRBJ2-2; 8 nucleotides align to TRBD1. Germline-derived CDR1 and CDR2 are SGHVS and FQNEAQ. The CDR3 loop spans 17 amino acids. The junction had 7 bases not matched to a gene; V was cut back by 2 bases and J by 2 bases.